The entry below describes one TCR beta chain. This record comes from a study of blood T cell repertoires in COVID-19. Whole-study context: The study drew acute and convalescent COVID-19 samples from the United States, Italy and Spain.

CDR3 size: 15 residues. V gave up 1 base and J gave up 3 bases, with 12 bases separating them. CDR1 and CDR2 from the germline V gene are KGHSH and LQKENI. Per the study methods: Amplifying reference gene primers gave estimates of nucleated cell counts. Here immunoSEQ multiplex PCR was the method, and the copy in TCRdb shows in-frame clones only, minus some. Clone size and V and J calls were adopted from that table, with D and trimming inferred from the DNA. Of some 280,000 clones listed, approximately 86% are singletons. The sequence was collected from a woman aged 50 to 60 with active or convalescent COVID-19. V gene TRBV18 combines with J gene TRBJ1-2; D gene ambiguous. Specimen: peripheral blood. CDR3 nucleotides: TGTGCCAGCTCACCACTAGGCCCGGGAGACTATGGCTACACCTTC. This sequence encodes CASSPLGPGDYGYTF.